The 8 T cell receptor beta chains in this list originate from one sample, sequenced in a study of blood T cells in healthy people across ages. For the second PCR, which ran for about 7 to 11 cycles, a sample-barcoded 5' primer and a J-beta primer mix were used. TCRdb reprocessed the 5' RACE reads via MiXCR and lists one record per CDR3 protein. The table has about 1.8 million distinct CDR3 sequences, 49% seen once; the top ten hold roughly 2.1%. Sample: blood. The receptors here all came from a woman in her thirties or forties in good health.

Written as DNA, the CDR3 is TGTGCCAGCAGTCCCCAGGCTAAGGGGTATGGGGCCAACGTCCTGACTTTC. Amino acid sequence: CASSPQAKGYGANVLTF. The gene calls are TRBV6-1 and TRBJ2-6, with D perhaps TRBD1 (5 bases). Germline assignment: CDR1 MNHNS and CDR2 SASEGT. The ends were cut back, 5 bases at V and 3 bases at J, with 17 bases in the middle. The CDR3 has 17 amino acids.

V and J are TRBV4-3 and TRBJ2-7, with TRBD1 matching over 8 bases. The trim removed 3 bases at V and 3 bases at J, leaving 16 bases unmatched. This CDR3 is built from 18 residues. The germline V gene has CDR1 LGHNA and CDR2 YSLEER. This chain's CDR3 is CASSHGIPGQVTSYEQYF. DNA of the CDR3: TGCGCCAGCAGCCATGGGATACCGGGACAGGTGACGAGCTACGAGCAGTACTTC.

This clonotype was observed once. The chain joins TRBV6-5 to TRBJ2-5, with a weak D call TRBD1 (5 bases). This CDR3 is 12 amino acids long. Germline V lookup: CDR1 MNHEY, CDR2 SVGAGI. The V and J ends lost 6 bases and 7 bases respectively, with 12 bases between them. This CDR3 reads CASRSGQGTQYF. The CDR3 DNA sequence: TGTGCCAGCAGGTCCGGCCAGGGGACCCAGTACTTC.

This sequence joins TRBV9 and TRBJ2-3, with D perhaps TRBD2 (7 bases). The CDR3 length is 15 residues. Germline loops: CDR1 SGDLS, CDR2 YYNGEE. The ends were cut back, 0 bases at V and 4 bases at J, with 12 bases in the middle. CDR3 amino acids: CASSVDGGAPDTQYF. DNA for the CDR3: TGTGCCAGCAGCGTAGATGGGGGGGCCCCAGATACGCAGTATTTT.

The chain combines TRBV14 with TRBJ1-2; D perhaps matches TRBD1 (6 bases). The germline V and J ends were trimmed by 5 bases and 7 bases, with 17 bases remaining between them. CDR3 size: 14 residues. Germline V lookup: CDR1 SGHDN, CDR2 FVKESK. For the CDR3, the DNA is TGTGCCAGCAGCGTACAGGGATTGATGGGTGGCTACACCTTC. Protein product: CASSVQGLMGGYTF.

The chain uses TRBV29-1 and TRBJ2-1; D is uncertain. This CDR3 spans 14 amino acids. In germline, CDR1 is SQVTM, CDR2 ANQGSEA. V was clipped by 8 bases and J by 0 bases, with 14 bases between them. CDR3: CSLLMTFSYNEQFF. The CDR3 nucleotides are TGCAGCCTGCTGATGACTTTCTCCTACAATGAGCAGTTCTTC.

The V gene is TRBV4-3, the J gene TRBJ2-4; no clear D gene. V was trimmed by 1 base and J by 0 bases, leaving 10 bases between them. Per the germline V gene, CDR1 is LGHNA and CDR2 is YSLEER. The CDR3 is made up of 16 amino acids. The CDR3 region is CASSQVVGLAKNIQYF. The CDR3, as DNA: TGCGCCAGCAGCCAAGTCGTGGGCTTAGCCAAAAACATTCAGTACTTC.

The rearrangement uses TRBV4-3 and TRBJ2-1; 9 bases match TRBD2. With V trimmed by 1 base and J by 15 bases, 4 bases remained unmatched. CDR1 is LGHNA, CDR2 YSLEER, per germline. This CDR3 is 12 amino acids long. CDR3 nucleotides: TGCGCCAGCAGCCAAGGGGCGGGGGGGCGGTTCTTC. This translates into CASSQGAGGRFF.